The subject of this entry is one T cell receptor beta chain. Its antigen remains unknown. Isolation of total RNA was performed on whole blood, with no prior T cell sorting. The sample originates from a study of monozygotic twins with inflammatory bowel disease. Findings and caveats of the study: Resolution of different T cell subtypes was not achieved.

The length of the CDR3 is 11 residues. With about 15 and 9 cycles respectively, two nested PCRs were carried out on TCRalpha and TCRbeta cDNA. TCRdb re-called the 5' RACE reads and shows each CDR3 protein once, DNA omitted. The table lists roughly 320,000 distinct CDR3 sequences. The TCR comes from a human donor with ulcerative colitis or Crohn's disease, or a healthy co-twin of an affected twin (not recorded which). Sequencing was done on a sample of blood. The rearrangement joins TRBV12-3 or TRBV12-4 to TRBJ1-1; absent DNA, TCRdb's TRBD1 call cannot be checked. This CDR3 reads CASTGGTEAFF.